The 30 T cell receptor beta chains presented below share a single source sample, sequenced in a study of blood T cell repertoires in COVID-19. Produced via immunoSEQ multiplex PCR; TCRdb's table is partial and in-frame only. The table lists about 140,000 clones, roughly 82% of them singletons. The material sequenced was peripheral blood. Receptors were obtained from a man in his sixties with active or convalescent COVID-19.

In this sample, this clone turned up a few times. The chain is built from TRBV5-1 and TRBJ1-4; D possibly corresponds to TRBD1 (5 bases). From germline, CDR1 is SGHRS and CDR2 YFSETQ. There are 18 residues in the CDR3. V was clipped by 1 base and J by 0 bases, with 16 bases between them. The CDR3, as DNA: TGCGCCAGCAGCTTGAGGGGCCGTATAATTGCAACTAATGAAAAACTGTTTTTT. It encodes CASSLRGRIIATNEKLFF.

The V call is TRBV9, the J call TRBJ1-3; TRBD1 might be the D (5 bases). The CDR3 spans 17 residues. The germline V gene encodes CDR1 SGDLS and CDR2 YYNGEE. V shed 0 bases and J shed 2 bases, with 15 bases lying between them. The CDR3 DNA is TGTGCCAGCAGCGTAGGGCCCACCGCGGGGGCTGGAAACACCATATATTTT. Amino acids: CASSVGPTAGAGNTIYF.

The table lists this clone with a few counts. V is TRBV30 and J is TRBJ1-2; TRBD1 might be the D (6 bases). Per germline, CDR1 GTSNPN and CDR2 SVGIG (reference sequence). The CDR3 spans 15 residues. V lost 4 bases and J lost 2, with 17 bases in between. Here the CDR3 reads CAWIPDSWGNYGYTF. CDR3 DNA: TGTGCCTGGATCCCGGACAGTTGGGGAAACTATGGCTACACCTTC.

The chain employs TRBV18 and TRBJ1-2; D possibly corresponds to TRBD1 (5 bases). The CDR3 spans 15 residues. Between the trimmed V and J ends, which lost 3 bases and 0 bases, there was a span of 11 bases. Germline CDR1 KGHSH, CDR2 LQKENI. The CDR3 nucleotides are TGTGCCAGCTCACCCAACCGGGGGGCTAACTATGGCTACACCTTC. This gives the protein CASSPNRGANYGYTF.

This chain's CDR3 is CASSSIAESWDYEQYV. CDR3 coding DNA: TGTGCCAGCAGCTCCATAGCGGAGTCTTGGGATTACGAGCAGTACGTC. This chain links TRBV7-9 with TRBJ2-7, with D possibly matching TRBD2 (6 bases). Trimming took 4 bases from V and 4 from J, leaving 20 bases between them. Looked up from germline, CDR1 is SEHNR and CDR2 is FQNEAQ (reference sequence). The CDR3 covers 16 residues.

The chain employs TRBV15 and TRBJ2-1, with D perhaps matching TRBD2 (5 bases). The CDR3 runs 14 residues. V lost 0 bases and J lost 11, with 14 bases in between. Germline CDR1 reads LNHNV; CDR2 reads YYDKDF (reference sequence). Written as DNA, the CDR3 is TGTGCCACCAGCAGAGACCGGACTTTCCCAAAGCAGTTCTTC. This translates into CATSRDRTFPKQFF.

V usage is TRBV2 and J usage is TRBJ2-7; 13 bases line up with TRBD2. Germline-derived CDR1 and CDR2 are SNHLY and FYNNEI. The CDR3 sequence is 14 residues long. Trimming at V came to 6 bases and at J to 6 bases, leaving 5 bases not matched to a gene. The CDR3 loop is CASSELAGGAEQYV. In DNA form, the CDR3 reads TGTGCCAGCAGCGAACTAGCGGGAGGGGCCGAGCAGTACGTC.

The J gene is TRBJ1-4, the V gene TRBV14; possible D gene TRBD1, 5 bases. Trimming pared 4 bases from V and 10 bases from J, leaving 7 bases between. Germline V CDR1 and CDR2: SGHDN, FVKESK. The CDR3 has 11 residues. The CDR3 DNA reads as TGTGCCAGCAGCCTCGGGGGAAAACTGTTTTTT. This codes for CASSLGGKLFF.

This clone was seen a handful of times. The DNA for the CDR3 is TGTGCCAGCAGTTTATGGGGCGTCGGCCAGGCGGCCCTCCACTTT. This sequence encodes CASSLWGVGQAALHF. This chain links TRBV27 with TRBJ1-6, with D possibly being TRBD1 (5 bases). The CDR3 loop spans 15 amino acids. The V end lost 1 base, the J end lost 14 bases, and 18 bases lay between the germline ends. The germline V gene has CDR1 MNHEY and CDR2 SMNVEV (reference sequence).

This chain connects TRBV11-3 to TRBJ1-3; D not resolved. Trimming pared 1 base from V and 0 bases from J, leaving 10 bases between. CDR1 and CDR2 (germline): SGHNT, YENEEA. The CDR3 has 16 amino acids. CDR3 loop: CASSLGEGSSGNTIYF. The CDR3, as DNA: TGTGCCAGCAGCTTAGGAGAGGGTTCCTCTGGAAACACCATATATTTT.

The table lists this clone with a count of one. Here the CDR3 reads CASSTISTRGNEKLFF. The CDR3, as DNA: TGTGCCAGCAGCACGATTTCGACACGGGGTAATGAAAAACTGTTTTTT. The chain has TRBV5-5 and TRBJ1-4; no definite D call. The CDR3 has 16 residues. Germline CDR1 is SGHKS and CDR2 is YYEKEE (reference sequence). Between the trimmed V and J ends, which lost 4 bases and 4 bases, there was a span of 17 bases. The variable domain in full, completed from reference TRBV5-5 and TRBJ1-4, reads DAGVTQSPTHLIKTRGQQVTLRCSPISGHKSVSWYQQVLGQGPQFIFQYYEKEERGRGNFPDRFSARQFPNYSSELNVNALLLGDSALYLCASSTISTRGNEKLFFGSGTQLSVL.

The genes are TRBV28 and TRBJ1-5, with TRBD1 matching 7 bases. CDR3 length equals 15 residues. J was trimmed by 3 bases and V by 6 bases; bases with no gene match: 8. Germline CDR1 reads MDHEN; CDR2 reads SYDVKM. This chain's CDR3 is CASRPWGTDNQPQHF. The CDR3 DNA follows: TGTGCCAGCAGACCATGGGGGACAGACAATCAGCCCCAGCATTTT.

The V call is TRBV6-5, the J call TRBJ2-1; 8 bases fit TRBD2. The CDR3 length is 15 residues. Unmatched junction bases numbered 11, after V lost 7 bases and J lost 6 bases. Germline V gene sequence: CDR1 MNHEY, CDR2 SVGAGI. CDR3: CASKSSGVILNEQFF. The CDR3 DNA follows: TGTGCCAGCAAGAGTAGCGGGGTCATTCTCAATGAGCAGTTCTTC.

The chain combines TRBV7-6 with TRBJ1-5; TRBD1 aligns across 7 bases. This CDR3 spans 15 amino acids. With 5 bases clipped from V and 2 bases from J, the junction kept 6 bases outside the gene matches. Germline V gene lookup returns CDR1 SGHVS and CDR2 FNYEAQ. The CDR3 protein is CASSPTGLGNQPQHF. The CDR3, as DNA: TGTGCCAGCAGCCCGACAGGGCTGGGCAATCAGCCCCAGCATTTT.

The chain couples TRBV7-9 to TRBJ2-7; 7 bases line up with TRBD1. Germline trimming cut 2 bases from V and 5 bases from J; bases unmatched to any gene: 3. Germline V CDR1 and CDR2: SEHNR, FQNEAQ (reference sequence). CDR3 size: 13 residues. The CDR3 region is CASSLIGGHEQYF. CDR3 bases: TGTGCCAGCAGCTTAATAGGGGGCCACGAGCAGTACTTC.

The V call is TRBV6-5, the J call TRBJ1-4, with D unclear. Trimming stripped 0 bases from V and 4 bases from J, with 6 bases between. This CDR3 is 14 amino acids long. In germline, CDR1 is MNHEY, CDR2 SVGAGI. CDR3 protein: CASSYSSINEKLFF. CDR3 coding DNA: TGTGCCAGCAGTTACTCTTCCATTAATGAAAAACTGTTTTTT.

V gene TRBV3-1 (or the pseudogene TRBV3-2) combines with J gene TRBJ2-7, with 8 bases fitting TRBD2. Germline trimming cut 4 bases from V and 0 bases from J; bases unmatched to any gene: 5. The CDR3 is 15 amino acids. Germline CDR1 is LGHDT and CDR2 is YNNKEL (reference sequence). The CDR3 DNA follows: TGTGCCAGCAGCCCCGGGAGGGGGAGCTCCTACGAGCAGTACGTC. Translated, it gives CASSPGRGSSYEQYV.

The V call is TRBV7-2, the J call TRBJ1-4, with D tentatively TRBD1 (6 bases). CDR1 and CDR2 from the germline V gene are SGHTA and FQGNSA. The V end lost 5 bases, the J end lost 8 bases, and 15 bases lay between the germline ends. There are 14 residues in the CDR3. The CDR3 DNA reads as TGTGCCAGCAGCCCCAGGGGTTCGTGGGAAAAACTGTTTTTT. As protein: CASSPRGSWEKLFF.

This chain uses TRBV5-1 with TRBJ1-4; D gene unclear. The CDR3 is 15 amino acids. Looked up from germline, CDR1 is SGHRS and CDR2 is YFSETQ. V lost 0 bases and J lost 10, with 16 bases in between. CDR3 DNA sequence: TGCGCCAGCAGCTTGGGGGTTGGAGCAGAGGCAAAACTGTTTTTT. Translation: CASSLGVGAEAKLFF.

The chain carries TRBV24-1 and TRBJ2-1; D remains unclear. Germline CDR1 reads KGHDR; CDR2 reads SFDVKD. V lost 0 bases, J lost 5 bases, and 7 bases lay in between. The CDR3 runs to 14 residues. The CDR3 region has the DNA TGTGCCACCAGTGATTTGGACGGAGACAATGAGCAGTTCTTC. This codes for CATSDLDGDNEQFF.

The V call is TRBV14, the J call TRBJ2-1; TRBD2 aligns across 13 bases. With 0 bases clipped from V and 7 bases from J, the junction kept 9 bases outside the gene matches. The CDR3 runs to 18 residues. The germline gives CDR1 SGHDN, CDR2 FVKESK. The CDR3 DNA reads as TGTGCCAGCAGCCAAGAACTACTAGCGGGAGGGCCTAAGAATGAGCAGTTCTTC. It yields the protein CASSQELLAGGPKNEQFF.

The rearrangement links TRBV2 to TRBJ1-6; D not certain. The V end lost 7 bases, the J end lost 3 bases, and 16 bases lay between the germline ends. This CDR3 comprises 16 residues. Germline V gene data show CDR1 as SNHLY and CDR2 as FYNNEI. DNA of the CDR3: TGTGCCAGCAACAGTCAGCAGGCCTACTATAATTCACCCCTCCACTTT. Residues: CASNSQQAYYNSPLHF.

The rearrangement joins TRBV6-6 to TRBJ1-2, with unresolved D. The CDR3 sequence is 12 residues long. With 6 bases removed from V and 7 bases from J, the gap between germline ends came to 12 bases. The V gene's germline CDR1 is MNHNY and CDR2 SVGAGI (reference sequence). The CDR3 sequence: CASSPGGPGYTF. CDR3 DNA: TGTGCCAGCAGCCCTGGAGGGCCTGGCTACACCTTC.

The chain recombines TRBV20-1 with TRBJ1-1, with 7 positions matching TRBD1. Per the germline V gene, CDR1 is DFQATT and CDR2 is SNEGSKA (reference sequence). V lost 3 bases, J lost 2 bases, and 6 bases stayed unmatched. This CDR3 spans 14 amino acids. The CDR3 sequence: CSASSGTVNTEAFF. CDR3 nucleotides: TGCAGTGCTAGTTCCGGGACAGTTAACACTGAAGCTTTCTTT.

This chain joins TRBV19 and TRBJ1-6, with TRBD1 identical over 9 bases. Trimming took 3 bases from V and 7 from J; bases not matched to a gene: 10. The germline V gene has CDR1 LNHDA and CDR2 SQIVND (reference sequence). The CDR3 has 17 amino acids. CDR3 amino acids: CASSIDRDREWNSPLHF. In nucleotides, the CDR3 is TGTGCCAGTAGTATCGACCGGGACAGGGAGTGGAATTCACCCCTCCACTTT.

The chain links TRBV2 to TRBJ1-6; TRBD1 aligns across 9 bases. CDR3 length: 17 amino acids. Germline CDR1 and CDR2: SNHLY and FYNNEI. J lost 5 bases, V lost 7 bases, and 12 bases had no gene match. The CDR3 coding sequence is TGTGCCAGCACTGACCCCTTAAGACAGGGGGATAATTCACCCCTCCACTTT. This encodes CASTDPLRQGDNSPLHF.

Only a few counts were recorded for this clone. This chain links TRBV30 with TRBJ1-6; TRBD1 might be the D (6 bases). Looked up from germline, CDR1 is GTSNPN and CDR2 is SVGIG (reference sequence). The length of the CDR3 is 15 residues. Trimming stripped 0 bases from V and 4 bases from J, with 10 bases between. The CDR3 sequence: CAWSVGHGYNSPLHF. CDR3 nucleotides: TGTGCCTGGAGTGTGGGACACGGTTATAATTCACCCCTCCACTTT.

The V and J genes are TRBV29-1 and TRBJ2-1; TRBD2 agrees at 9 bases. The V segment lost 3 bases and the J segment 1 base; nucleotides outside the gene matches: 7. This CDR3 is 16 amino acids long. From germline, CDR1 is SQVTM and CDR2 ANQGSEA. CDR3 bases: TGCAGCGTTGAGGGACTAGCACGGGCATCCTACAATGAGCAGTTCTTC. This codes for CSVEGLARASYNEQFF.

The chain has TRBV5-4 and TRBJ2-2; 9 bases are a match to TRBD1. J was trimmed by 7 bases and V by 5 bases; bases with no gene match: 6. Germline lookup yields CDR1 SGHNT and CDR2 YYREEE (reference sequence). The CDR3 consists of 14 residues. CDR3 in DNA: TGTGCCAGCAGGGGACAGGGAGCTGGCGGGGAGCTGTTTTTT. Encoded protein: CASRGQGAGGELFF.

This sequence joins TRBV11-3 and TRBJ1-1; D remains unclear. This CDR3 is 16 amino acids long. Germline lookup yields CDR1 SGHNT and CDR2 YENEEA. Trimming pared 2 bases from V and 0 bases from J, leaving 13 bases between. For the CDR3, the DNA is TGTGCCAGCAGCTTAACGGCGGAAAACCTGAACACTGAAGCTTTCTTT. This codes for CASSLTAENLNTEAFF.